What follows is one T cell receptor (beta chain) and its context. Its antigen is undetermined. Sequence at one end of the junction differs from germline and may be a read error. Sequencing was performed with immunoSEQ multiplex PCR; in TCRdb, only in-frame clones are kept and a portion is missing. The sample records approximately 150,000 clones, roughly 90% being singletons. The sample belongs to a study of T cell responses to AZD1222 COVID-19 vaccine. Germline CDR1 and CDR2: SSHAT and FNYEAQ (reference sequence). This CDR3 has 14 amino acids. General study results and limits: Spike regions recognized by vaccine-associated CD4 TCRs spanned the protein, led by 160-218 and 743-854.

The genes are TRBV7-7 and TRBJ2-1; 9 bases map to TRBD2. This clonotype was obtained from an adult who received the AZD1222 COVID-19 vaccine. The material sequenced was peripheral blood, taken 28 days after the second AZD1222 dose. The chain's CDR3 is CASSLNSGGDEQFF. Written as DNA, the CDR3 is TGTGCTAGCAGCTTAAATAGCGGGGGAGATGAGCAGTTCTTC.